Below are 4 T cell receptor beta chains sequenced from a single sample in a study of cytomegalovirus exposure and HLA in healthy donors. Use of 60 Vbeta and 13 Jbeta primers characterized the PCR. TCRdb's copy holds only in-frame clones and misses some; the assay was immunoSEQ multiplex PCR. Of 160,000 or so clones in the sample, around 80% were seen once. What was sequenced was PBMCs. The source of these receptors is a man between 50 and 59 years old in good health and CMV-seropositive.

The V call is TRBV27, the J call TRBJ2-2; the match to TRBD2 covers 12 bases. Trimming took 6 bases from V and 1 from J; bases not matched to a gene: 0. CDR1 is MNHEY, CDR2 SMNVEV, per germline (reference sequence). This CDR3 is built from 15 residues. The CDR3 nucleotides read TGTGCCAGCAGACTAGCGGGAGGGAACACCGGGGAGCTGTTTTTT. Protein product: CASRLAGGNTGELFF.

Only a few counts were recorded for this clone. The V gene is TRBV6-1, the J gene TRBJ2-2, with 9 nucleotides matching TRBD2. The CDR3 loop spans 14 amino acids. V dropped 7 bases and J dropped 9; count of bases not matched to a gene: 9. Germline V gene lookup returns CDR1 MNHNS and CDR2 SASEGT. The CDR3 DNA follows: TGTGCCAGCATAATCCCGGGACTAGCACGGGAGCTGTTTTTT. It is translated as CASIIPGLARELFF.

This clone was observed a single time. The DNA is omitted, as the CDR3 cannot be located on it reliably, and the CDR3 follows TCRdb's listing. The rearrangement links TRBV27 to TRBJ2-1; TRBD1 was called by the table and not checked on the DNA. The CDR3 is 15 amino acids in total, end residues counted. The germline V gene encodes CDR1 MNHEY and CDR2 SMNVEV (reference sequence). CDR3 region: CASSLFGTGAHSPFF.

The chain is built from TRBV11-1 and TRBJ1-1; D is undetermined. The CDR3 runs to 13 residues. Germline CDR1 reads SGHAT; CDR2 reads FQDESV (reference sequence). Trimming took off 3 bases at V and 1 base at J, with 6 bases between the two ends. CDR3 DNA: TGTGCCAGCAGCTTTACTTCGAACACTGAAGCTTTCTTT. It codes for CASSFTSNTEAFF.